A selection of T cell receptor beta chains follows, all from one sample in a study of T cells after yellow fever vaccination. TCRdb called the 5' RACE reads again in MiXCR, with one record for every CDR3 protein. The profile shows 200,000 to 250,000 distinct CDR3 sequences, about 3% of them singletons. The sequences come from CD4+ T cells sorted from PBMCs, collected 10 days after the yellow fever booster vaccination. These TCRs come from a young man who received the YFV17D yellow fever vaccine. Both conserved end residues are part of each CDR3. A D gene is named only where the DNA matches it firmly. Clone size is stated in some rows and not others, as once, few, many or a class when expanded.

clone_size	cdr3_length	v_call	d_call	j_call	cdr3_nt	cdr3_aa
many	14	TRBV6-5	.	TRBJ2-7	TGTGCCAGCAGTTTCGACGGGAGCTCCTACGAGCAGTACTTC	CASSFDGSSYEQYF
many	14	TRBV5-1	.	TRBJ1-1	TGCGCCAGCAGCTTGGCTGCAGGAAACCTTGAAGCTTTCTTT	CASSLAAGNLEAFF
many	13	TRBV6-5	.	TRBJ2-2	TGTGCCAGCAGGTCGGGTGGAGCCGGGGAGCTGTTTTTT	CASRSGGAGELFF
many	16	TRBV6-6	.	TRBJ2-5	TGTGCCAGCAGTCACCGGGCAGGGTCTATTCGGGAGACCCAGTACTTC	CASSHRAGSIRETQYF
.	15	TRBV4-2	TRBD1	TRBJ1-6	TGTGCCAGCAAGAATCTAGGACAGGTGAATTCACCCCTCCACTTT	CASKNLGQVNSPLHF
.	12	TRBV20-1	.	TRBJ1-2	TGCAGTGCTAGTGGGTCTAACTATGGCTACACCTTC	CSASGSNYGYTF
.	15	TRBV2	.	TRBJ1-5	TGTGCCAGCAAGGCAGGGGAGGGGAGCAATCAGCCCCAGCATTTT	CASKAGEGSNQPQHF
few	14	TRBV7-2	TRBD1	TRBJ1-6	TGTGCCAGCAGCTTAGAACAGGGGCTTGGGCCCCTCCACTTT	CASSLEQGLGPLHF
many	17	TRBV4-3	TRBD1	TRBJ1-4	TGCGCCAGCAGTATCGGGACAGGGGGAGCGGCTAATGAAAAACTGTTTTTT	CASSIGTGGAANEKLFF
few	14	TRBV10-3	.	TRBJ1-1	TGTGCCATCAGTGAGAGGGGAGGGAACACTGAAGCTTTCTTT	CAISERGGNTEAFF
few	14	TRBV12-3/TRBV12-4	.	TRBJ1-1	TGTGCCAGCAGGGGACTCGGGGGGAACACTGAAGCTTTCTTT	CASRGLGGNTEAFF
.	14	TRBV6-6	.	TRBJ2-7	TGTGCCAGCAGGAACCGGGATATCTACTACGAGCAGTACTTC	CASRNRDIYYEQYF
many	15	TRBV7-2	.	TRBJ1-5	TGTGCCAGCAGCTTTGGTAGTCGGGGCAATCAGCCCCAGCATTTT	CASSFGSRGNQPQHF
many	17	TRBV6-5	TRBD2	TRBJ2-3	TGTGCCAGCAGTTACTCGGGACTAGCGGGGAAAACAGATACGCAGTATTTT	CASSYSGLAGKTDTQYF
few	15	TRBV6-1	TRBD1	TRBJ1-6	TGTGCCAGCGGGGCAGGGGGCTGGAGTAATTCACCCCTCCACTTT	CASGAGGWSNSPLHF
many	15	TRBV5-5	.	TRBJ2-1	TGTGCCAGCAGCTTGCAGGTTGTTTCCTACAATGAGCAGTTCTTC	CASSLQVVSYNEQFF
few	14	TRBV5-1	.	TRBJ1-1	TGCGCCAGCAGCTTGAAACCCCCGAACACTGAAGCTTTCTTT	CASSLKPPNTEAFF
many	13	TRBV6-5	TRBD1	TRBJ1-1	TGTGCCAGCAGGGAGGGGGCGCACACTGAAGCTTTCTTT	CASREGAHTEAFF